This T cell receptor (beta chain) was documented in a study of identifying expanded T cells in peripheral blood. The repertoire was sequenced with immunoSEQ multiplex PCR; TCRdb's copy has only in-frame clones and lacks some. The data hold 65,000 to 95,000 clones, with over 80% observed a single time. The CDR3 has 14 residues. CDR1 is SSHAT and CDR2 is FNYEAQ in the germline V gene (reference sequence). Details on this clone: Its specificity is not known. The junction departs from germline at one end; a sequencing error may be responsible.

Findings and limits, study-wide: Two-week clone count variance significantly increased as total template count grew. Over two and four weeks, about 15 and 19 clones changed, versus 1.2 between replicates.

Healthy donors had no documented immune events, such as infections, while sampled. The origin of this receptor is a person aged 18 to 75 in good health. V and J are TRBV7-7 and TRBJ2-3; D not certain. The specimen was blood. CDR3 in amino acids: CASSLAGSTDTQYF. CDR3 sequence (DNA): TGTGCTAGCAGCTTAGCAGGTAGCACAGATACGCAGTATTTT. Complete variable domain (other parts from reference TRBV7-7 and TRBJ2-3): GAGVSQSPRYKVTKRGQDVTLRCDPISSHATLYWYQQALGQGPEFLTYFNYEAQPDKSGLPSDRFSAERPEGSISTLTIQRTEQRDSAMYRCASSLAGSTDTQYFGPGTRLTVL.